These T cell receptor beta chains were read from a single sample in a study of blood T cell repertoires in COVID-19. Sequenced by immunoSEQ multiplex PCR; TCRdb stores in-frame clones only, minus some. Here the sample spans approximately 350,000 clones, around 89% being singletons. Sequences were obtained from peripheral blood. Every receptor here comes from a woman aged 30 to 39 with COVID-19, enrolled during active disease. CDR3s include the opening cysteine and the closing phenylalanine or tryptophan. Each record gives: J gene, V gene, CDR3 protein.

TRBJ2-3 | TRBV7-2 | CASSFLRGGTDTQYF
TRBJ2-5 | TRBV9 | CASSQGHAGETQYF
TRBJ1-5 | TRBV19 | CASSTTGGKGQPQHF
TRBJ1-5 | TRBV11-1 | CTQPGGRGNQPQHF
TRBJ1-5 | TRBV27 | CASSLSSEASNQPQHF
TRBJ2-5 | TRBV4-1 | CASSLLAVGTTWETQYF
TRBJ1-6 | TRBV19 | CASSIQDDNSPLHF
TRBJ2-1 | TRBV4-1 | CATSRSGGTYEQFF
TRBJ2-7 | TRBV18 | CASSPRKYYEQYF
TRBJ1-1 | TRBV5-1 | CASSLRGAEAFF